This T cell receptor beta chain was captured in a study of breast tumors, draining lymph nodes, adjacent tissues. Breast cancer patients provided tissue from their axillary draining lymph nodes. TCRdb itself ran the multiplex PCR reads through MiXCR, one entry per CDR3 protein. The data contain approximately 230,000 distinct CDR3 sequences, nearly 35% of them singletons. Study observations and caveats: The data were judged consistent with most tumor T cells coming from lymph node and expanding in tumor. Compared with lymph nodes, tumors were less diverse; compared with nontumor tissue, more.

Turning to this clonotype: The target antigen is unknown.

Germline values: CDR1 LNHNV, CDR2 YYDKDF (reference sequence). The CDR3 loop spans 16 amino acids. After removal of 0 bases from V and 13 bases from J, the junction contained 7 bases not matched to a gene. The source material was axillary lymph node tissue. The TCR comes from a female donor with breast cancer. Some clones in this sample may be carry-over from other donors' samples. The chain combines TRBV15 with TRBJ1-6; 12 positions agree with TRBD1. As DNA, the CDR3 is TGTGCCACCAGCAGAGACCCGGGACAGGGGGCTTCGCCCCTCCACTTT. Translation gives CATSRDPGQGASPLHF.